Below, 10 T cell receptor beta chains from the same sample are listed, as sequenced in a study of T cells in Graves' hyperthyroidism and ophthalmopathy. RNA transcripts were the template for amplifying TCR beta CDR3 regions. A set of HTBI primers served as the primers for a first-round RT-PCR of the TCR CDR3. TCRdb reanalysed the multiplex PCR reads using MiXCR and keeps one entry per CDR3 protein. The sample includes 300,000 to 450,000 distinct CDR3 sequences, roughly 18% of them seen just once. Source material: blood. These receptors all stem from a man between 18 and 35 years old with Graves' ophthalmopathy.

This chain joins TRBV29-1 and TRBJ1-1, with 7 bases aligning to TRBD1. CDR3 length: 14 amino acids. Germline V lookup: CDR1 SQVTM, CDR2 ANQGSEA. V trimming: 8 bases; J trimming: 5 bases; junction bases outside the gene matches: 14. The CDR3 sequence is CSSSGGQQGTEAFF. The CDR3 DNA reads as TGCAGCTCCTCAGGGGGGCAGCAAGGGACTGAAGCTTTCTTT.

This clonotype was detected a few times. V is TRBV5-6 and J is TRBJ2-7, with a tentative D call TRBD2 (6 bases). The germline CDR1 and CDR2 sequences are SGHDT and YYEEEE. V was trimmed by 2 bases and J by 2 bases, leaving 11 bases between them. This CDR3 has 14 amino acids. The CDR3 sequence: CASSFWGLPYEQYF. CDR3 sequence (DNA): TGTGCCAGCAGCTTTTGGGGACTTCCCTACGAGCAGTACTTC.

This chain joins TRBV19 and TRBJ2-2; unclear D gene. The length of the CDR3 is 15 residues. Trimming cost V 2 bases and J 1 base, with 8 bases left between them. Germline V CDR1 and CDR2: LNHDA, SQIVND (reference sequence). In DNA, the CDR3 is TGTGCCAGTAGTATACTGGGAAAGAACACCGGGGAGCTGTTTTTT. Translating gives CASSILGKNTGELFF. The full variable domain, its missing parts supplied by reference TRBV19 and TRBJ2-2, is DGGITQSPKYLFRKEGQNVTLSCEQNLNHDAMYWYRQDPGQGLRLIYYSQIVNDFQKGDIAEGYSVSREKKESFPLTVTSAQKNPTAFYLCASSILGKNTGELFFGEGSRLTVL.

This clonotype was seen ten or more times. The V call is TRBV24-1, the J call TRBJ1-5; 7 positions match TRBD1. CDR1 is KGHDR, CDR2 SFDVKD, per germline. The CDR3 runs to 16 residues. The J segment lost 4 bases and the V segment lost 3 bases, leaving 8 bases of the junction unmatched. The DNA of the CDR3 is TGTGCCACCAGTGATCAGACAGGGTCTGTAAATCAGCCCCAGCATTTT. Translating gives CATSDQTGSVNQPQHF.

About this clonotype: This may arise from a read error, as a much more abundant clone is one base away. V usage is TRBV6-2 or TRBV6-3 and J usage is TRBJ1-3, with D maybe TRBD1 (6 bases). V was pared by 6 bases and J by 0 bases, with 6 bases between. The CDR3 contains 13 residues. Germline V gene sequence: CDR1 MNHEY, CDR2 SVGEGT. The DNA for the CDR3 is TGTGCCAGCAGGGACAGCTCTGGAAACACCATATATTTT. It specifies CASRDSSGNTIYF.

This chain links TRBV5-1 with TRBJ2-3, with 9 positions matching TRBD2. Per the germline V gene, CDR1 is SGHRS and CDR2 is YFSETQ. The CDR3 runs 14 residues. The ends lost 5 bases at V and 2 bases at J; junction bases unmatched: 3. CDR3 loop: CASRLAGNTDTQYF. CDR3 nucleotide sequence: TGCGCCAGCAGGCTAGCGGGGAACACAGATACGCAGTATTTT.

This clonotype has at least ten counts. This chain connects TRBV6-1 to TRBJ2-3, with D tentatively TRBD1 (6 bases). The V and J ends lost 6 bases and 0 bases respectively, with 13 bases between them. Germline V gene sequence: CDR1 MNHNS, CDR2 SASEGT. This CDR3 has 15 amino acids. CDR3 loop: CASRDRPSSTDTQYF. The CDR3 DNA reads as TGTGCCAGCAGAGACAGGCCGTCTAGCACAGATACGCAGTATTTT.

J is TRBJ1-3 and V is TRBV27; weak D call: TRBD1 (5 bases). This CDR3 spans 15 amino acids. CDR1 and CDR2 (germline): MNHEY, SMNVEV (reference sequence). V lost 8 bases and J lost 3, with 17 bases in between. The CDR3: CASGPGLGIGNTIYF. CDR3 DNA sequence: TGTGCCAGCGGACCGGGACTGGGTATTGGAAACACCATATATTTT.

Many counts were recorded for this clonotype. The CDR3 sequence: CASSEEGMGAEAFF. CDR3 sequence (DNA): TGTGCCAGCAGTGAAGAGGGGATGGGCGCTGAAGCTTTCTTT. V gene TRBV2 combines with J gene TRBJ1-1; tentative D call: TRBD1 (5 bases). Trimming took off 1 base at V and 6 bases at J, with 12 bases between the two ends. In germline, CDR1 is SNHLY, CDR2 FYNNEI. This CDR3 is 14 amino acids long.

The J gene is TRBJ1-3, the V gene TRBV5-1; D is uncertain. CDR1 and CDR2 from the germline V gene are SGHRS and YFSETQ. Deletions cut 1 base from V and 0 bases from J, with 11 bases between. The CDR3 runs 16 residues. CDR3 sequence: CASSLPWMYSGNTIYF. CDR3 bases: TGCGCCAGCAGCTTGCCCTGGATGTACTCTGGAAACACCATATATTTT.